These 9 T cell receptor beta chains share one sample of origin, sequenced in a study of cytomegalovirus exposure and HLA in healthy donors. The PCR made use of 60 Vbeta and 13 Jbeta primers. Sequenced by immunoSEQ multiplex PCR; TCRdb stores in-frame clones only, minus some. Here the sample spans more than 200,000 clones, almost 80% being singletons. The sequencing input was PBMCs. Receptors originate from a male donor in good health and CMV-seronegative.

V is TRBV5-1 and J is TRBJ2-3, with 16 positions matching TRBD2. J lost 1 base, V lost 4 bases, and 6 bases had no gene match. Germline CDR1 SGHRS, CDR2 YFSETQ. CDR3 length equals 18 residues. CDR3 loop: CASSGGTSGGAGTDTQYF. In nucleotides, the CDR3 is TGCGCCAGCAGCGGAGGGACTAGCGGGGGGGCCGGCACAGATACGCAGTATTTT.

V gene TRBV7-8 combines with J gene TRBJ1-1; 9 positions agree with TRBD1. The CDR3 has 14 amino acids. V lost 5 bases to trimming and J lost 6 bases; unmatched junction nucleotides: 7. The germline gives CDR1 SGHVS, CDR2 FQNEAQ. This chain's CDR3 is CASSPPGQGAEAFF. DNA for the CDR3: TGTGCCAGCAGCCCTCCGGGACAGGGTGCTGAAGCTTTCTTT.

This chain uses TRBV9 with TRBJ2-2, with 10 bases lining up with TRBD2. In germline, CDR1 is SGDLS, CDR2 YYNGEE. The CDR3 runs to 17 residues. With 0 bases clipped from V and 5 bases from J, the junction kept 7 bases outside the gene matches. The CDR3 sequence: CASSVAASGSRTGELFF. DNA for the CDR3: TGTGCCAGCAGCGTAGCGGCTAGCGGGAGCAGGACCGGGGAGCTGTTTTTT. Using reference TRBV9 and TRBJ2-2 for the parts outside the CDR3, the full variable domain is DSGVTQTPKHLITATGQRVTLRCSPRSGDLSVYWYQQSLDQGLQFLIQYYNGEERAKGNILERFSAQQFPDLHSELNLSSLELGDSALYFCASSVAASGSRTGELFFGEGSRLTVL.

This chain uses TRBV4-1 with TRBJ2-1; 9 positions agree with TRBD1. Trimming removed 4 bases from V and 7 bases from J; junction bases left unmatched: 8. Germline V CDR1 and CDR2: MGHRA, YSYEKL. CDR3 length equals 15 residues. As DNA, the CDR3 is TGCGCCAGCAGCCCTACCGGGACAGGGTTAAATGAGCAGTTCTTC. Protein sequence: CASSPTGTGLNEQFF.

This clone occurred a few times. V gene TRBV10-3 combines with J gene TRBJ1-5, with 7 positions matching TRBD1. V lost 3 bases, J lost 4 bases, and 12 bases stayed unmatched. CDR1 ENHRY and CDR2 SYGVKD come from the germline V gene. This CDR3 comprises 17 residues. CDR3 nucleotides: TGTGCCATCAGTGACCCCACACTCAGGGACAGAAATCAGCCCCAGCATTTT. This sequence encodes CAISDPTLRDRNQPQHF.

As DNA, the CDR3 is TGTGCCAGCAGTTACTTCAGGGACACCGGGGAGCTGTTTTTT. It codes for CASSYFRDTGELFF. The chain carries TRBV6-5 and TRBJ2-2, with D possibly matching TRBD1 (5 bases). CDR1 MNHEY and CDR2 SVGAGI come from the germline V gene. The V end was cut by 1 base, the J end by 3 bases, with 6 bases between. The CDR3 consists of 14 residues.

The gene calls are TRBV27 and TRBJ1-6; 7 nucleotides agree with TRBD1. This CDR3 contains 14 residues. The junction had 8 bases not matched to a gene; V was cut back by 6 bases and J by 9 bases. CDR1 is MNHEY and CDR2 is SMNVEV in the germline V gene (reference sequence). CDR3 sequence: CASREQGFVSPLHF. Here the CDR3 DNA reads TGTGCCAGCAGGGAACAGGGGTTCGTTTCACCCCTCCACTTT.

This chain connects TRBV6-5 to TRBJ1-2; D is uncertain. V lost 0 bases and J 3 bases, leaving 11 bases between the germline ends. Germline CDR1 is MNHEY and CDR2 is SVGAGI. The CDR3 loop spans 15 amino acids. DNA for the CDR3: TGTGCCAGCAGTTACTCGACCGGGGAGGACTATGGCTACACCTTC. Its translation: CASSYSTGEDYGYTF.

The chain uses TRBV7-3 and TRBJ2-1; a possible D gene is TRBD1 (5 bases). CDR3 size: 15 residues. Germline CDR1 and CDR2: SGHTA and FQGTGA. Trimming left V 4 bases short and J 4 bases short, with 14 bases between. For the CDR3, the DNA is TGTGCCAGCAGCTCTCGACGTGACAGTTACAATGAGCAGTTCTTC. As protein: CASSSRRDSYNEQFF.